The 27 T cell receptor beta chains in this list originate from one sample, sequenced in a study of blood T cell repertoires in COVID-19 (dated by TCRdb to between 2020 and 2021). The library was built by means of the immunoSEQ multiplex PCR assay. TCRdb limited this immuneACCESS table to in-frame rearrangements with V and J called. A share of clones is missing; checked studies link under half to unresolved V genes, and the rest is unexplained. In all, the sample holds 300,000 or so clones, and about 84% of those were seen once. The top ten clonotypes cover about 1.6% of the sample. The sample was peripheral blood. The receptors come from a woman in her forties or fifties with acute or convalescent COVID-19.

J is TRBJ2-4 and V is TRBV30; tentatively, D is TRBD1 (6 bases). With 5 bases removed from V and 4 bases from J, the gap between germline ends came to 12 bases. The CDR3 consists of 13 residues. Germline V gene lookup returns CDR1 GTSNPN and CDR2 SVGIG (reference sequence). The DNA of the CDR3 is TGTGCCTGGGAAGGGACACTAAAAAACATTCAGTACTTC. This encodes CAWEGTLKNIQYF. Full variable domain (remainder filled in from reference TRBV30 and TRBJ2-4): SQTIHQWPATLVQPVGSPLSLECTVEGTSNPNLYWYRQAAGRGLQLLFYSVGIGQISSEVPQNLSASRPQDRQFILSSKKLLLSDSGFYLCAWEGTLKNIQYFGAGTRLSVL.

V is TRBV7-9 and J is TRBJ2-3, with 9 bases fitting TRBD2. CDR1 and CDR2 (germline): SEHNR, FQNEAQ (reference sequence). V gave up 5 bases and J gave up 0 bases; unmatched junction bases: 15. The CDR3 contains 19 residues. CDR3 nucleotide sequence: TGTGCCAGCAGCCCGCCGAGCCCGGGACTAGCATCTAGCACAGATACGCAGTATTTT. This gives the protein CASSPPSPGLASSTDTQYF. Supplemented by reference TRBV7-9 and TRBJ2-3, the full variable domain reads DTGVSQNPRHKITKRGQNVTFRCDPISEHNRLYWYRQTLGQGPEFLTYFQNEAQLEKSRLLSDRFSAERPKGSFSTLEIQRTEQGDSAMYLCASSPPSPGLASSTDTQYFGPGTRLTVL.

The chain carries TRBV28 and TRBJ2-3; 8 nucleotides agree with TRBD2. The junction had 14 bases not matched to a gene; V was cut back by 3 bases and J by 3 bases. The length of the CDR3 is 18 residues. From germline, CDR1 is MDHEN and CDR2 SYDVKM. CDR3: CASSFPPGREGGTDTQYF. CDR3 coding DNA: TGTGCCAGCAGTTTTCCTCCGGGTCGGGAGGGTGGTACAGATACGCAGTATTTT.

This clone was counted once. The chain recombines TRBV9 with TRBJ1-4; 7 bases fit TRBD1. The CDR3 is 14 residues long. From germline, CDR1 is SGDLS and CDR2 YYNGEE. Trimming at V came to 0 bases and at J to 11 bases, leaving 7 bases not matched to a gene. The DNA of the CDR3 is TGTGCCAGCAGCGTAGGGTCAGGGGGACGGAAACTGTTTTTT. This encodes CASSVGSGGRKLFF.

The V and J genes are TRBV3-1 (or the pseudogene TRBV3-2) and TRBJ2-2; a possible D gene is TRBD1 (6 bases). The CDR3 is 16 amino acids. Germline CDR1 LGHDT, CDR2 YNNKEL (reference sequence). The V gene lost 2 bases and the J gene lost 3 bases, with 13 bases spanning the gap. The DNA of the CDR3 is TGTGCCAGCAGCCAAACACAGGGTTGGGACACCGGGGAGCTGTTTTTT. It encodes CASSQTQGWDTGELFF.

V usage is TRBV5-1 and J usage is TRBJ2-3; 8 bases are shared with TRBD1. CDR3 size: 16 residues. CDR1 SGHRS and CDR2 YFSETQ come from the germline V gene. The ends lost 4 bases at V and 1 base at J; junction bases unmatched: 8. In DNA form, the CDR3 reads TGCGCCAGCAGCCTCACGGACAGGGTTGGCACAGATACGCAGTATTTT. Protein sequence: CASSLTDRVGTDTQYF.

This clone appeared a single time. The rearrangement uses TRBV9 and TRBJ1-3; 7 bases align to TRBD1. The length of the CDR3 is 17 residues. V shed 1 base and J 3 bases; nucleotides not matched to a gene: 10. Per germline, CDR1 SGDLS and CDR2 YYNGEE. CDR3 coding DNA: TGTGCCAGCAGCGTAATGAGGGGGCGAGAAAGTGGAAACACCATATATTTT. This codes for CASSVMRGRESGNTIYF.

V gene TRBV30 combines with J gene TRBJ2-3; 8 bases match TRBD2. With 3 bases clipped from V and 1 base from J, the junction kept 0 bases outside the gene matches. Germline V CDR1 and CDR2: GTSNPN, SVGIG (reference sequence). There are 13 residues in the CDR3. CDR3 region: CAWRLAGTDTQYF. DNA for the CDR3: TGTGCCTGGAGACTAGCGGGCACAGATACGCAGTATTTT.

The J gene is TRBJ2-7, the V gene TRBV7-9; 10 bases fit TRBD2. CDR1 is SEHNR and CDR2 is FQNEAQ in the germline V gene (reference sequence). The CDR3 loop spans 15 amino acids. V was pared by 2 bases and J by 3 bases, with 4 bases of the junction left unmatched. CDR3 in DNA: TGTGCCAGCAGCTTATTCACTAGCGGGAACTACGAGCAGTACTTC. It specifies CASSLFTSGNYEQYF.

This clone was seen just once. This chain links TRBV10-3 with TRBJ2-1, with D possibly being TRBD1 (7 bases). Looked up from germline, CDR1 is ENHRY and CDR2 is SYGVKD. The CDR3 has 14 amino acids. Trimming shortened V by 10 bases and J by 7 bases, and 20 bases separated the two germline ends. CDR3 nucleotides: TGTGCCACTCGATGGAGGGGGCTGGTAAATGAGCAGTTCTTC. Translated: CATRWRGLVNEQFF.

The CDR3 sequence: CASSSGQPLDTQYF. CDR3 DNA sequence: TGTGCCAGCAGCTCCGGACAGCCCTTAGATACGCAGTATTTT. V gene TRBV9 combines with J gene TRBJ2-3; the D gene is possibly TRBD1 (6 bases). V was clipped by 4 bases and J by 5 bases, with 14 bases between them. CDR1 SGDLS and CDR2 YYNGEE come from the germline V gene. This CDR3 is 14 amino acids long.

The chain couples TRBV28 to TRBJ2-5, with TRBD2 matching 11 bases. The CDR3 consists of 14 residues. CDR1 and CDR2 (germline): MDHEN, SYDVKM. Trimming removed 6 bases from V and 3 bases from J; junction bases left unmatched: 3. The CDR3 DNA reads as TGTGCCAGCAGGCGGGGACTAGCGGAAGAGACCCAGTACTTC. It codes for CASRRGLAEETQYF.

The chain uses TRBV24-1 and TRBJ2-3; TRBD2 matches 12 bases. Germline CDR1 reads KGHDR; CDR2 reads SFDVKD. Trimming cost V 4 bases and J 2 bases; bases outside gene matches: 9. The CDR3 is 18 amino acids. The CDR3 nucleotides are TGTGCCACCAGTGACCCCGGCGCTAGCGGGAGGGCCACAGATACGCAGTATTTT. Its translation is CATSDPGASGRATDTQYF.

The chain is built from TRBV9 and TRBJ2-1, with D possibly being TRBD2 (7 bases). Germline V CDR1 and CDR2: SGDLS, YYNGEE. Trimming took off 0 bases at V and 3 bases at J, with 10 bases between the two ends. The CDR3 is 15 amino acids. In nucleotides, the CDR3 is TGTGCCAGCAGCGTAGAGGGGGACTACTACAATGAGCAGTTCTTC. It specifies CASSVEGDYYNEQFF.

The chain couples TRBV28 to TRBJ2-7; 11 bases agree with TRBD2. Germline values: CDR1 MDHEN, CDR2 SYDVKM. The CDR3 is 14 amino acids. Trimming at V came to 6 bases and at J to 2 bases, leaving 3 bases not matched to a gene. This CDR3 reads CASRVAGGAYEQYF. CDR3 nucleotide sequence: TGTGCCAGCAGGGTAGCGGGAGGGGCCTACGAGCAGTACTTC.

This clone was found once. In DNA, the CDR3 is TGCGCCAGCAGCTTGTTTTCGGACCGGGACAGGGGATCGGGCTACACCTTC. Residues: CASSLFSDRDRGSGYTF. The chain carries TRBV5-1 and TRBJ1-2, with 10 positions matching TRBD1. There are 17 residues in the CDR3. The germline V gene has CDR1 SGHRS and CDR2 YFSETQ. Germline trimming cut 1 base from V and 8 bases from J; bases unmatched to any gene: 14. The entire variable domain, with the rest obtained from reference TRBV5-1 and TRBJ1-2, is as follows: KAGVTQTPRYLIKTRGQQVTLSCSPISGHRSVSWYQQTPGQGLQFLFEYFSETQRNKGNFPGRFSGRQFSNSRSEMNVSTLELGDSALYLCASSLFSDRDRGSGYTFGSGTRLTVV.

The CDR3 DNA sequence: TGCGCCAGCAGCAACATAGCGGGAGATAACACCGGGGAGCTGTTTTTT. Its protein product is CASSNIAGDNTGELFF. V is TRBV4-3 and J is TRBJ2-2; 9 positions agree with TRBD2. Trimming took 5 bases from V and 2 from J; bases not matched to a gene: 6. Germline V lookup: CDR1 LGHNA, CDR2 YSLEER. This CDR3 region has 16 residues.

The chain joins TRBV30 to TRBJ1-2, with a weak D call TRBD1 (5 bases). The CDR3 covers 14 residues. Germline V gives CDR1 GTSNPN, CDR2 SVGIG (reference sequence). V was shortened by 0 bases and J by 2 bases, with 10 bases between the two germline ends. The CDR3 DNA follows: TGTGCCTGGAGTGTACCCCCAGGGAACTATGGCTACACCTTC. It yields the protein CAWSVPPGNYGYTF.

The gene calls are TRBV6-5 and TRBJ2-1, with TRBD2 matching over 9 bases. This CDR3 is built from 13 residues. Germline values: CDR1 MNHEY, CDR2 SVGAGI. DNA of the CDR3: TGTGAGGAGACTAGCGGATCATACAATGAGCAGTTCTTC. This translates into CEETSGSYNEQFF.

The chain has TRBV6-2 or TRBV6-3 and TRBJ2-3; 7 nucleotides line up with TRBD2. The V and J ends lost 2 bases and 8 bases, in that order; junction bases with no gene match: 10. The CDR3 covers 15 residues. The germline V gene has CDR1 MNHEY and CDR2 SVGEGT. The CDR3 DNA sequence: TGTGCCAGCAGTTACAGCCTGACTAGCACGGGTACGCAGTATTTT. It yields the protein CASSYSLTSTGTQYF.

The J gene is TRBJ2-7, the V gene TRBV2, with 12 bases identical to TRBD2. Germline CDR1 is SNHLY and CDR2 is FYNNEI. The V and J ends lost 5 bases and 11 bases, in that order; junction bases with no gene match: 7. The CDR3 has 13 amino acids. The CDR3 sequence is CASSLLAGGPKYF. DNA for the CDR3: TGTGCCAGCAGTCTTCTAGCGGGAGGGCCTAAGTACTTC.

The chain employs TRBV7-9 and TRBJ1-1; 10 bases match TRBD1. CDR3 size: 17 residues. The V gene's germline CDR1 is SEHNR and CDR2 FQNEAQ (reference sequence). The V segment lost 6 bases and the J segment 0 bases; nucleotides outside the gene matches: 10. The CDR3 loop is CASRVDYGTGVNTEAFF. The CDR3 nucleotides read TGTGCCAGCAGGGTAGATTACGGGACAGGGGTGAACACTGAAGCTTTCTTT.

The chain carries TRBV18 and TRBJ1-2; 7 positions match TRBD1. This CDR3 has 15 residues. The V gene's germline CDR1 is KGHSH and CDR2 LQKENI. Trimming at V came to 3 bases and at J to 6 bases, leaving 10 bases not matched to a gene. The CDR3 here is CASSPGGQDVHGYTF. Here the CDR3 DNA reads TGTGCCAGCTCACCCGGCGGACAGGATGTACATGGCTACACCTTC.

DNA of the CDR3: TGTGCCAGCAGCTTCAACGGGATGTCTTACGAGCAGTACTTC. Protein: CASSFNGMSYEQYF. The J gene is TRBJ2-7, the V gene TRBV7-2; tentative D call: TRBD2 (5 bases). V lost 3 bases and J 4 bases, leaving 13 bases between the germline ends. CDR1 and CDR2 (germline): SGHTA, FQGNSA. The CDR3 totals 14 residues. Combining the CDR3 with reference TRBV7-2 and TRBJ2-7 gives the whole variable domain GAGVSQSPSNKVTEKGKDVELRCDPISGHTALYWYRQSLGQGLEFLIYFQGNSAPDKSGLPSDRFSAERTGGSVSTLTIQRTQQEDSAVYLCASSFNGMSYEQYFGPGTRLTVT.

This clone occurred once. This sequence joins TRBV7-2 and TRBJ1-4; D might be TRBD1 (6 bases). Trimming cost V 5 bases and J 7 bases, with 17 bases left between them. Germline lookup yields CDR1 SGHTA and CDR2 FQGNSA. The CDR3 covers 15 residues. The CDR3 spells CASSPDGGGGEKLFF. The CDR3 nucleotides read TGTGCCAGCAGCCCCGACGGGGGGGGCGGTGAAAAACTGTTTTTT.

The chain couples TRBV9 to TRBJ2-2, with D maybe TRBD1 (6 bases). The CDR3 has 16 amino acids. The V gene lost 1 base and the J gene lost 0 bases, with 10 bases spanning the gap. Germline CDR1 is SGDLS and CDR2 is YYNGEE. The CDR3 sequence: CASSVQGNANTGELFF. In DNA, the CDR3 is TGTGCCAGCAGCGTACAGGGGAACGCGAACACCGGGGAGCTGTTTTTT.

The chain recombines TRBV29-1 with TRBJ1-5, with TRBD1 identical over 8 bases. With V trimmed by 4 bases and J by 5 bases, 10 bases remained unmatched. Germline lookup yields CDR1 SQVTM and CDR2 ANQGSEA. The length of the CDR3 is 15 residues. In DNA form, the CDR3 reads TGCAGCGTTGCGCCAGGGACAGGAACCGATCAGCCCCAGCATTTT. Translation gives CSVAPGTGTDQPQHF.